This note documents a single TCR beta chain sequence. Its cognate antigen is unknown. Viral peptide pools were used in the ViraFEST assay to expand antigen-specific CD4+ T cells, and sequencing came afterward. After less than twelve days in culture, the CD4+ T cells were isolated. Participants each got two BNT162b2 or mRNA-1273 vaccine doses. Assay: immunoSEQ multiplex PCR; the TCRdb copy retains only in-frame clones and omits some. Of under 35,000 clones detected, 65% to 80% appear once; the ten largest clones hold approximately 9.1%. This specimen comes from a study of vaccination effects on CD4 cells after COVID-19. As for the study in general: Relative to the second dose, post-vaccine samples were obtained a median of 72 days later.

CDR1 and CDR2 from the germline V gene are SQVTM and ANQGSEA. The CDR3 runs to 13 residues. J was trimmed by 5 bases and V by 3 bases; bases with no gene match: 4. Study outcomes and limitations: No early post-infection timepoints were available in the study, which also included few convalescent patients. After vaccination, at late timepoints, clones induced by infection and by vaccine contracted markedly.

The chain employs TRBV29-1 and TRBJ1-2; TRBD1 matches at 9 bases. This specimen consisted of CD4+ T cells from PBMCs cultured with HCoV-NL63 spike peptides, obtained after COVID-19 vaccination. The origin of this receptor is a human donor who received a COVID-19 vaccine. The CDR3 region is CSVDPGQGYGYTF. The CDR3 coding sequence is TGCAGCGTTGATCCGGGACAGGGATATGGCTACACCTTC.